A single sample gave rise to the 25 T cell receptor beta chains below, sequenced in a study of PD-L1 blockade in urothelial cancer. The time point: pretreatment peripheral blood. Sequencing used immunoSEQ multiplex PCR; TCRdb keeps in-frame clones, though not all of them. The table records about 45,000 clones, nearly 90% of them present only once. This sample comprised PBMCs, obtained around atezolizumab (anti-PD-L1) treatment. These receptors came from a donor at least 40 years old with urothelial cancer.

The chain joins TRBV5-4 to TRBJ2-7; maybe TRBD2 (6 bases). The CDR3 is made up of 15 amino acids. Deletions cut 0 bases from V and 2 bases from J, with 12 bases between. CDR1 is SGHNT and CDR2 is YYREEE in the germline V gene (reference sequence). Here the CDR3 DNA reads TGTGCCAGCAGCTTGGCCGTTAGCGGAGCCTACGAGCAGTACTTC. This gives the protein CASSLAVSGAYEQYF.

The rearrangement joins TRBV5-1 to TRBJ2-5, with D maybe TRBD1 (5 bases). The CDR3 spans 14 residues. Germline V gene lookup returns CDR1 SGHRS and CDR2 YFSETQ. Trimming took 9 bases from V and 0 from J, leaving 15 bases between them. CDR3 sequence reads: CATRMAGYQETQYF. CDR3 nucleotides: TGCGCCACCAGAATGGCAGGGTACCAAGAGACCCAGTACTTC.

This clone was seen only once. The gene calls are TRBV4-3 and TRBJ2-3; the D is unclear. The length of the CDR3 is 16 residues. Trimming took off 1 base at V and 1 base at J, with 12 bases between the two ends. Germline loops: CDR1 LGHNA, CDR2 YSLEER. The DNA for the CDR3 is TGCGCCAGCAGCCAAGGTCCGGGTTGGGGCACAGATACGCAGTATTTT. Its translation: CASSQGPGWGTDTQYF.

V and J are TRBV5-1 and TRBJ1-3; tentative D call: TRBD1 (6 bases). Germline V CDR1 and CDR2: SGHRS, YFSETQ. The ends were cut back, 3 bases at V and 0 bases at J, with 19 bases in the middle. This CDR3 region has 18 residues. CDR3 residues: CASSSRRDTPSSGNTIYF. For the CDR3, the DNA is TGCGCCAGCAGCTCACGTCGGGACACACCGAGCTCTGGAAACACCATATATTTT. Supplemented by reference TRBV5-1 and TRBJ1-3, the full variable domain reads KAGVTQTPRYLIKTRGQQVTLSCSPISGHRSVSWYQQTPGQGLQFLFEYFSETQRNKGNFPGRFSGRQFSNSRSEMNVSTLELGDSALYLCASSSRRDTPSSGNTIYFGEGSWLTVV.

The chain links TRBV4-3 to TRBJ2-7; the match to TRBD2 covers 7 bases. Germline values: CDR1 LGHNA, CDR2 YSLEER. This CDR3 has 15 amino acids. Losses at the gene ends were 4 bases for V and 1 base for J; bases not matched to a gene: 7. The CDR3 DNA sequence: TGCGCCAGCAGCCTGGGGGGGAGAGGGTCCTACGAGCAGTACTTC. Translated: CASSLGGRGSYEQYF.

This chain uses TRBV6-1 with TRBJ1-4, with 8 bases that match TRBD1. V was pared by 4 bases and J by 7 bases, with 8 bases of the junction left unmatched. CDR1 and CDR2 from the germline V gene are MNHNS and SASEGT. This CDR3 contains 15 residues. For the CDR3, the DNA is TGTGCCAGCAGTGCCCGACAGGGGTTGGGTGAAAAACTGTTTTTT. This translates into CASSARQGLGEKLFF.

The genes are TRBV19 and TRBJ2-1; unclear D gene. Germline lookup yields CDR1 LNHDA and CDR2 SQIVND (reference sequence). CDR3 length equals 11 residues. Trimming shortened V by 2 bases and J by 9 bases, and 5 bases separated the two germline ends. CDR3: CASSINSEQFF. For the CDR3, the DNA is TGTGCCAGTAGTATAAACAGTGAGCAGTTCTTC.

The chain employs TRBV10-3 and TRBJ1-2; possibly TRBD1 for D (5 bases). Germline CDR1 is ENHRY and CDR2 is SYGVKD. The ends were cut back, 6 bases at V and 5 bases at J, with 19 bases in the middle. The CDR3 consists of 15 residues. This chain's CDR3 is CAIRAPGPAGYGYTF. Here the CDR3 DNA reads TGTGCCATCAGGGCCCCAGGGCCAGCTGGGTATGGCTACACCTTC.

The chain is built from TRBV4-1 and TRBJ2-7; the D gene is possibly TRBD2 (7 bases). The germline gives CDR1 MGHRA, CDR2 YSYEKL. The CDR3 runs 14 residues. Deletions cut 0 bases from V and 6 bases from J, with 12 bases between. Written as DNA, the CDR3 is TGCGCCAGCAGCCAAGAGGGGGGGCGACGCGAGCAGTACTTC. This sequence encodes CASSQEGGRREQYF.

V gene TRBV4-2 combines with J gene TRBJ1-2, with 9 bases lining up with TRBD1. V was clipped by 9 bases and J by 2 bases; unmatched bases: 7. The CDR3 is made up of 14 amino acids. Germline CDR1 and CDR2: LGHNA and YNFKEQ. DNA for the CDR3: TGTGCCAGTGAGGGACAGGGAGACAACTATGGCTACACCTTC. It translates to CASEGQGDNYGYTF.

J is TRBJ2-7 and V is TRBV7-2; 10 bases agree with TRBD2. The germline CDR1 and CDR2 sequences are SGHTA and FQGNSA. Losses at the gene ends were 5 bases for V and 3 bases for J; bases not matched to a gene: 4. The CDR3 has 14 residues. The CDR3 sequence is CASSRAGGGYEQYF. In nucleotides, the CDR3 is TGTGCCAGCAGCCGAGCGGGAGGGGGCTACGAGCAGTACTTC.

The V gene is TRBV30, the J gene TRBJ2-7; no reliable D call. Germline V gene sequence: CDR1 GTSNPN, CDR2 SVGIG (reference sequence). With 0 bases removed from V and 0 bases from J, the gap between germline ends came to 6 bases. The CDR3 covers 13 residues. Written as DNA, the CDR3 is TGTGCCTGGAGTGTATTGAGCTCCTACGAGCAGTACTTC. It translates to CAWSVLSSYEQYF.

The chain couples TRBV29-1 to TRBJ2-5, with D tentatively TRBD2 (5 bases). The CDR3 runs 15 residues. The germline gives CDR1 SQVTM, CDR2 ANQGSEA. V lost 4 bases, J lost 4 bases, and 19 bases lay in between. CDR3 DNA: TGCAGCGTTGCGCAGGTCGTAATTGAGGGAGAGACCCAGTACTTC. As protein: CSVAQVVIEGETQYF.

The sample holds one count of this clone. The chain carries TRBV5-6 and TRBJ2-2; D is unclear. V lost 3 bases, J lost 1 base, and 10 bases lay in between. In germline, CDR1 is SGHDT, CDR2 YYEEEE. There are 15 residues in the CDR3. As DNA, the CDR3 is TGTGCCAGCAGCTCTTTTCAGGAGAACACCGGGGAGCTGTTTTTT. It translates to CASSSFQENTGELFF.

This clone was picked up one time. V is TRBV20-1 and J is TRBJ2-5; D is unclear. The germline CDR1 and CDR2 sequences are DFQATT and SNEGSKA (reference sequence). This CDR3 region has 11 residues. Trimming took 6 bases from V and 5 from J, leaving 10 bases between them. This CDR3 reads CSAVVSETQYF. The CDR3 nucleotides read TGCAGTGCCGTGGTGAGCGAGACCCAGTACTTC.

The chain joins TRBV18 to TRBJ2-7, with 7 nucleotides matching TRBD1. The CDR3 length is 14 residues. Germline lookup yields CDR1 KGHSH and CDR2 LQKENI. V lost 1 base, J lost 5 bases, and 5 bases stayed unmatched. The CDR3 is CASSPRGQRHEQYF. CDR3 coding DNA: TGTGCCAGCTCACCACGGGGACAGCGCCACGAGCAGTACTTC.

This chain connects TRBV6-1 to TRBJ2-1; D not resolved. The germline V gene has CDR1 MNHNS and CDR2 SASEGT. CDR3 size: 13 residues. V was shortened by 7 bases and J by 0 bases, with 7 bases between the two germline ends. CDR3 residues: CASTELSYNEQFF. The CDR3 DNA is TGTGCCAGCACGGAGCTCTCCTACAATGAGCAGTTCTTC.

The DNA of the CDR3 is TGTGCCAGCAGCCAATCTCCAGGCCAGGGTGGCTACACCTTC. Residues: CASSQSPGQGGYTF. The gene calls are TRBV16 and TRBJ1-2; a possible D gene is TRBD1 (5 bases). This CDR3 comprises 14 residues. Trimming shortened V by 0 bases and J by 7 bases, and 12 bases separated the two germline ends. Germline V CDR1 and CDR2: KGHSY, FQNENV.

The rearrangement uses TRBV15 and TRBJ1-3; no reliable D call. Trimming pared 1 base from V and 0 bases from J, leaving 13 bases between. The CDR3 length is 17 residues. In germline, CDR1 is LNHNV, CDR2 YYDKDF (reference sequence). The CDR3 nucleotides are TGTGCCACCAGCAGAGGTGGCAGACAAAACTCTGGAAACACCATATATTTT. This sequence encodes CATSRGGRQNSGNTIYF.

This chain joins TRBV7-2 and TRBJ1-1; the D is unclear. CDR1 is SGHTA, CDR2 FQGNSA, per germline. The CDR3 consists of 13 residues. V was pared by 1 base and J by 3 bases, with 6 bases between. Here the CDR3 reads CASSLGIDTEAFF. The CDR3, as DNA: TGTGCCAGCAGCTTAGGAATAGACACTGAAGCTTTCTTT. Full variable domain (outside the CDR3, taken from reference TRBV7-2 and TRBJ1-1): GAGVSQSPSNKVTEKGKDVELRCDPISGHTALYWYRQSLGQGLEFLIYFQGNSAPDKSGLPSDRFSAERTGGSVSTLTIQRTQQEDSAVYLCASSLGIDTEAFFGQGTRLTVV.

The V gene is TRBV19, the J gene TRBJ1-5; the match to TRBD1 covers 7 bases. V lost 6 bases and J lost 9; bases outside the gene matches: 11. This CDR3 is built from 14 residues. The V gene's germline CDR1 is LNHDA and CDR2 SQIVND (reference sequence). CDR3 sequence: CASRGQTTGMPQHF. CDR3 in DNA: TGTGCCAGTAGGGGACAGACGACTGGGATGCCCCAGCATTTT.

This clone was found a few times. CDR3 sequence (DNA): TGTGCCAGTAGTATTTTCGGCAATGAGCAGTTCTTC. The encoded protein is CASSIFGNEQFF. The rearrangement uses TRBV19 and TRBJ2-1; no clear D gene. The CDR3 has 12 residues. Germline V lookup: CDR1 LNHDA, CDR2 SQIVND (reference sequence). Trimming removed 3 bases at V and 6 bases at J, with 6 bases between.

The rearrangement uses TRBV30 and TRBJ2-7, with TRBD2 matching 13 bases. Trimming removed 1 base from V and 7 bases from J; junction bases left unmatched: 7. CDR3 length: 15 residues. Germline V gene data show CDR1 as GTSNPN and CDR2 as SVGIG (reference sequence). The CDR3 protein is CAWSATLAGGREQYF. The CDR3 region has the DNA TGTGCCTGGAGTGCGACACTAGCGGGAGGGCGGGAGCAGTACTTC.

This clone was detected a few times. The genes are TRBV6-5 and TRBJ1-5; D unclear. V lost 6 bases and J lost 3, with 12 bases in between. The V gene's germline CDR1 is MNHEY and CDR2 SVGAGI. The CDR3 extends over 14 amino acids. The CDR3 DNA follows: TGTGCCAGCAGCTCCCTGGGCGCCAATCAGCCCCAGCATTTT. Translating gives CASSSLGANQPQHF.

The V and J genes are TRBV5-6 and TRBJ1-2, with 9 bases aligning to TRBD1. The CDR3 loop spans 18 amino acids. Germline CDR1 is SGHDT and CDR2 is YYEEEE. J was trimmed by 1 base and V by 4 bases; bases with no gene match: 14. CDR3 sequence (DNA): TGTGCCAGCAGCATCCCCTCTTGGACAGGGGACCTTAACTATGGCTACACCTTC. Amino acid sequence: CASSIPSWTGDLNYGYTF.